These 15 T cell receptor beta chains came from one sample sequenced in a study of blood T cell repertoires in COVID-19. Repertoires were generated with immunoSEQ multiplex PCR, while TCRdb's copy carries only in-frame clones and drops some. Here the sample spans tens of thousands of clones, 65% to 80% being singletons. Material: peripheral blood. The origin of the receptors is a woman in her forties or fifties with acute or convalescent COVID-19.

V and J are TRBV27 and TRBJ1-2; 7 bases map to TRBD1. V lost 7 bases and J lost 1; bases outside the gene matches: 9. The CDR3 is 15 residues long. The germline CDR1 and CDR2 sequences are MNHEY and SMNVEV (reference sequence). In DNA form, the CDR3 reads TGTGCCAGCAAGATACAGGGGAGAGATAACTATGGCTACACCTTC. Translation gives CASKIQGRDNYGYTF.

This chain uses TRBV29-1 with TRBJ1-2, with D perhaps matching TRBD1 (6 bases). V was clipped by 8 bases and J by 5 bases, with 15 bases between them. Per germline, CDR1 SQVTM and CDR2 ANQGSEA. The CDR3 contains 12 residues. CDR3 in DNA: TGCAGCCTGGGGGAACAGGGTTATGGCTACACCTTC. This translates into CSLGEQGYGYTF.

In DNA form, the CDR3 reads TGTGCCAGCTCACCGCCCGGACAGTCCTACGAGCAGTACTTC. Residues: CASSPPGQSYEQYF. V and J are TRBV18 and TRBJ2-7; D may be TRBD1 (6 bases). There are 14 residues in the CDR3. V was cut by 3 bases and J by 1 base, with 10 bases left in between. Germline V gene lookup returns CDR1 KGHSH and CDR2 LQKENI.

Only a few counts were recorded for this clone. V gene TRBV7-9 combines with J gene TRBJ2-3; 8 bases are shared with TRBD2. V lost 6 bases, J lost 1 base, and 9 bases stayed unmatched. Germline V CDR1 and CDR2: SEHNR, FQNEAQ (reference sequence). This CDR3 region has 16 residues. In nucleotides, the CDR3 is TGTGCCAGCAGTCCCCCCTGGCGGGAGGGCACAGATACGCAGTATTTT. Encoded protein: CASSPPWREGTDTQYF.

The J gene is TRBJ1-2, the V gene TRBV2; 9 bases match TRBD1. J lost 2 bases, V lost 4 bases, and 2 bases had no gene match. From germline, CDR1 is SNHLY and CDR2 FYNNEI. The CDR3 runs to 14 residues. Here the CDR3 reads CASSGDRVNYGYTF. CDR3 DNA sequence: TGTGCCAGCAGTGGGGACAGGGTAAACTATGGCTACACCTTC.

The chain uses TRBV9 and TRBJ2-1; 8 nucleotides line up with TRBD1. The CDR3 is 14 residues long. Germline V lookup: CDR1 SGDLS, CDR2 YYNGEE. The V gene end was trimmed by 6 bases and the J gene end by 12 bases; junction bases not matched to a gene: 14. CDR3 loop: CASTSSGGAIPQFF. In DNA form, the CDR3 reads TGTGCCAGCACCTCCTCAGGGGGCGCGATTCCGCAGTTCTTC. Variable domain in full (rest from reference TRBV9 and TRBJ2-1): DSGVTQTPKHLITATGQRVTLRCSPRSGDLSVYWYQQSLDQGLQFLIQYYNGEERAKGNILERFSAQQFPDLHSELNLSSLELGDSALYFCASTSSGGAIPQFFGPGTRLTVL.

V gene TRBV4-2 combines with J gene TRBJ2-3; 9 positions match TRBD1. With V trimmed by 4 bases and J by 0 bases, 2 bases remained unmatched. This CDR3 is 15 amino acids long. In germline, CDR1 is LGHNA, CDR2 YNFKEQ. CDR3 amino acids: CASSRQGVSTDTQYF. The DNA of the CDR3 is TGTGCCAGCAGCCGACAGGGGGTAAGCACAGATACGCAGTATTTT.

V is TRBV6-5 and J is TRBJ2-2; D remains ambiguous. Germline CDR1 MNHEY, CDR2 SVGAGI. This CDR3 is 16 amino acids long. Trimming left V 4 bases short and J 2 bases short, with 14 bases between. The CDR3 DNA sequence: TGTGCCAGCAGTTTTGGCTTAGCAGCTAACACCGGGGAGCTGTTTTTT. It translates to CASSFGLAANTGELFF.

There are a few counts of this clone. This chain links TRBV7-9 with TRBJ2-1; TRBD1 might be the D (6 bases). Germline V gives CDR1 SEHNR, CDR2 FQNEAQ (reference sequence). CDR3 length: 15 residues. V lost 6 bases to trimming and J lost 0 bases, with 12 bases between them. The CDR3 DNA reads TGTGCCAGCAGTTACAGGGCTAGCTCCTACAATGAGCAGTTCTTC. Protein sequence: CASSYRASSYNEQFF.

This clone was counted a single time. The chain uses TRBV13 and TRBJ1-3; D unclear. The V end was cut by 0 bases, the J end by 4 bases, with 13 bases between. The CDR3 runs 16 residues. Looked up from germline, CDR1 is PRHDT and CDR2 is FYEKMQ (reference sequence). The CDR3 DNA follows: TGTGCCAGCAGCTTAGGGCTCGGGGTGGCGGGAAACACCATATATTTT. It is translated as CASSLGLGVAGNTIYF.

This rearrangement joins TRBV28 to TRBJ1-2, with D unclear. V dropped 5 bases and J dropped 8 bases, with 21 bases sitting between them. The CDR3 is 15 amino acids. From germline, CDR1 is MDHEN and CDR2 SYDVKM. The CDR3 DNA follows: TGTGCCAGCAGTATAAACTCGGGTCTTGAGCGCGGCTACACCTTC. It translates to CASSINSGLERGYTF.

The chain carries TRBV12-3 or TRBV12-4 and TRBJ1-1; D unresolved. The CDR3 runs to 12 residues. The V gene lost 6 bases and the J gene lost 1 base, with 6 bases spanning the gap. The CDR3, as DNA: TGTGCCAGCAGATCGAGGAACACTGAAGCTTTCTTT. Residues: CASRSRNTEAFF.

This chain joins TRBV9 and TRBJ1-3; perhaps TRBD1 as D (5 bases). V shed 0 bases and J shed 0 bases, with 13 bases lying between them. This CDR3 contains 17 residues. CDR1 is SGDLS, CDR2 YYNGEE, per germline. CDR3: CASSVDSGGHSGNTIYF. CDR3 DNA sequence: TGTGCCAGCAGCGTAGACTCCGGCGGACACTCTGGAAACACCATATATTTT. The entire variable domain, with the rest obtained from reference TRBV9 and TRBJ1-3, is as follows: DSGVTQTPKHLITATGQRVTLRCSPRSGDLSVYWYQQSLDQGLQFLIQYYNGEERAKGNILERFSAQQFPDLHSELNLSSLELGDSALYFCASSVDSGGHSGNTIYFGEGSWLTVV.

The V and J genes are TRBV5-1 and TRBJ2-3; possibly TRBD1 for D (5 bases). Trimming pared 3 bases from V and 0 bases from J, leaving 17 bases between. This CDR3 spans 17 amino acids. Germline CDR1 SGHRS, CDR2 YFSETQ. The CDR3 sequence is CASSSYPGRSSTDTQYF. Written as DNA, the CDR3 is TGCGCCAGCAGCTCCTACCCAGGGCGGTCTAGCACAGATACGCAGTATTTT.

The chain uses TRBV12-3 or TRBV12-4 and TRBJ1-5, with D uncertain. Trimming left V 5 bases short and J 3 bases short, with 8 bases between. The CDR3 is 13 amino acids. This chain's CDR3 is CASSEEVNQPQHF. Here the CDR3 DNA reads TGTGCCAGCAGTGAAGAGGTCAATCAGCCCCAGCATTTT.